Listed here is a single TCR beta chain. Its matching antigen is unknown. This sample was included in a study of neoadjuvant nivolumab and ipilimumab in lung cancer. Germline lookup yields CDR1 MNHNS and CDR2 SASEGT. The CDR3 covers 16 residues. Deletions cut 4 bases from V and 3 bases from J, with 15 bases between. Overall study results and limits: Blood richness before therapy tracked richness in tumors resected after neoadjuvant therapy.

This table comes from immunoSEQ multiplex PCR, and its TCRdb copy is limited to in-frame clones, with some not included. The sample consists of about 18,000 clones, around 76% of them appearing once. The TCR sequence derives from an adult with non-small cell lung cancer. The sequenced sample was tumor tissue, obtained after neoadjuvant nivolumab, alone or with ipilimumab, at or shortly before surgery. The chain recombines TRBV6-1 with TRBJ2-2; possible D gene TRBD2, 5 bases. CDR3 sequence (DNA): TGTGCCAGCAGTGCAACATCGGGGAGCTACACCGGGGAGCTGTTTTTT. As protein: CASSATSGSYTGELFF.